The clone carrying this TCR beta chain was seen more than once but under ten times. TCR beta CDR3 regions were amplified from RNA. First-round RT-PCR targeting the TCR CDR3 was performed with the HTBI primer set. TCRdb called the multiplex PCR reads again in MiXCR, with one record for every CDR3 protein. The sample records some 490,000 distinct CDR3 sequences, 22% being singletons. The V gene's germline CDR1 is SGHAT and CDR2 FQNNGV. The CDR3 is 13 residues long. Trimming stripped 5 bases from V and 2 bases from J, with 9 bases between. This sample was taken from a study of T cells in Graves' hyperthyroidism and ophthalmopathy. Ophthalmopathy in the patients scored at least 3 on Clinical Activity Score and at least 4 on NOSPECS grade, lasting under 3 months.

The sequencing sample was made of blood. The chain carries TRBV11-2 and TRBJ2-5, with D possibly TRBD1 on 6 matching bases. This sequence was found in a woman between 70 and 85 years old with Graves' ophthalmopathy. DNA of the CDR3: TGTGCCAGCAGCGTACAGGGACAAGAGACCCAGTACTTC. Amino acid sequence: CASSVQGQETQYF.